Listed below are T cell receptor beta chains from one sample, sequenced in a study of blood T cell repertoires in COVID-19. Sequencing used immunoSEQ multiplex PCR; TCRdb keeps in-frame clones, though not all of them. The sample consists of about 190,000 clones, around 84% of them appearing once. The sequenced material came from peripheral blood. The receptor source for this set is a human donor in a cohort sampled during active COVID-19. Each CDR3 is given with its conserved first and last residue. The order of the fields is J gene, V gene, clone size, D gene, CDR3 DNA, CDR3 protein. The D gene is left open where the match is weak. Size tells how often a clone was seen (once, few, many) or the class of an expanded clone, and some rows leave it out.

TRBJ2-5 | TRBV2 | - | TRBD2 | TGTGCCAGCATAGATGGGGGGGAGGTGGAGACCCAGTACTTC | CASIDGGEVETQYF
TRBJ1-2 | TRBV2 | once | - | TGTGCCAGCAGTCTCGGACAGAACACTAACTATGGCTACACCTTC | CASSLGQNTNYGYTF
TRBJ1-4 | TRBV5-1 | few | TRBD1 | TGCGCCAGCAGCTTAAACAGGGGAGTGCGTGAAAAACTGTTTTTT | CASSLNRGVREKLFF
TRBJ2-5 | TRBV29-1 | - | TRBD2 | TGCAGCGTTGAAGGGACTAGCGGGGGGGACCAAGAGACCCAGTACTTC | CSVEGTSGGDQETQYF
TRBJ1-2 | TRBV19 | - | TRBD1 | TGTGCCAGTAGCACACCGGGGGACAGCAGAAACTATGGCTACACCTTC | CASSTPGDSRNYGYTF
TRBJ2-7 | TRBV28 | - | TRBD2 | TGTGCCAGTAGGGTAGCGGGGGTGGGGGAGCAGTACTTC | CASRVAGVGEQYF
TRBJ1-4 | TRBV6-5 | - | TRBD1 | TGTGCCAGCAGACTACAGGGGGCGGATGAAAAACTGTTTTTT | CASRLQGADEKLFF
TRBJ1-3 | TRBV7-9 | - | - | TGTGCCAGCAGTATCGGGACTGATGGAAACACCATATATTTT | CASSIGTDGNTIYF
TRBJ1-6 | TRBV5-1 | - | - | TGCGCCAGCAGCTCCACCGGTGGTGCCTCCAATTCACCCCTCCACTTT | CASSSTGGASNSPLHF
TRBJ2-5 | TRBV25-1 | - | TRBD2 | TGTGCCAGCCCGGTTGGGACTAGCGGGAGGGCCGGAGAGACCCAGTACTTC | CASPVGTSGRAGETQYF
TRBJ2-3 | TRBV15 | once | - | TGTGCCACCAGCCCAGGAGATGGGGGCGCAGATACGCAGTATTTT | CATSPGDGGADTQYF
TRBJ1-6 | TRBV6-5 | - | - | TGTGCCAGCGGGGGCAGGAATTCACCCCTCCACTTT | CASGGRNSPLHF
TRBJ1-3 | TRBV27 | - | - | TGTGCCAGCAGTTCTTACTCTGGAAACACCATATATTTT | CASSSYSGNTIYF
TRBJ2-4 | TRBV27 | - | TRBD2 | TGTGCCAGCAGTTTATTCCTAACTAGCGGGAAAAACATTCAGTACTTC | CASSLFLTSGKNIQYF
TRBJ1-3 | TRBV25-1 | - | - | TGTGCCAGCAGTCCGCAGGGGAACACCATATATTTT | CASSPQGNTIYF
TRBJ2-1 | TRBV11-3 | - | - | TGTGCCAGCAGCTCCGGGACTCTTAATGAGCAGTTCTTC | CASSSGTLNEQFF
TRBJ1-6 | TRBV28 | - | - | TGTGCCAGCAGTTTGGCTTCACCCCTCCACTTT | CASSLASPLHF
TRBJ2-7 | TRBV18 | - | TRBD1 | TGTGCCACCCAAGCCGGGACAGGGGGCGAATACGAGCAGTACTTC | CATQAGTGGEYEQYF
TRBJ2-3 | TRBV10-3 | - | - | TGTGCCATCAGTCTCCAGGGGCCTACAGATACGCAGTATTTT | CAISLQGPTDTQYF
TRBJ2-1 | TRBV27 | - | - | TGTGCCAGCACCGAGAGGGGGGGACGAGCGGGGCTCAACAATGAGCAGTTCTTC | CASTERGGRAGLNNEQFF
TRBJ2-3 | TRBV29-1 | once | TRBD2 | TGCAGCGCCCCCGGTGGTAGCGGGGGCACAGATACGCAGTATTTT | CSAPGGSGGTDTQYF
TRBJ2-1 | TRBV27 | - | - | TGTGCCAGCAAACCAGGGGTACGGAATGAGCAGTTCTTC | CASKPGVRNEQFF
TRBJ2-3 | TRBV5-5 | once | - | TGTGCCAGCAGCCCGTCCACAGATACGCAGTATTTT | CASSPSTDTQYF
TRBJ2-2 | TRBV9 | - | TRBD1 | TGTGCCAGCAGCGAGGGACAGGGGGGCGGGGAGCTGTTTTTT | CASSEGQGGGELFF
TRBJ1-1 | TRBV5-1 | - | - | TGCGCCAGCAGCCTGACAGCCGCGACGAACACTGAAGCTTTCTTT | CASSLTAATNTEAFF
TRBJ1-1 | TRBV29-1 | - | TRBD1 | TGCAGCGTTGCGGACAGGGACGCTTTCTTT | CSVADRDAFF
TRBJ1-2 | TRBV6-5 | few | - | TGTGCCAGCAGTTACAGGGGAGGGTTTAACTATGGCTACACCTTC | CASSYRGGFNYGYTF
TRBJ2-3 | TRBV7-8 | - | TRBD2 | TGTGCCAGCAGCCGCGGGAGAGGTGCAGATACGCAGTATTTT | CASSRGRGADTQYF
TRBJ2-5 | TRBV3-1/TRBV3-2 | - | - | TGTGCCAGCAGCCTACGCGCCAGGGCAGGTGGAGAGACCCAGTACTTC | CASSLRARAGGETQYF
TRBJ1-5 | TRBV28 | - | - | TGTGCCAGCAGTTTACTAAATCAGCCCCAGCATTTT | CASSLLNQPQHF
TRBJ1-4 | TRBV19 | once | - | TGTGCCAGTAGTTTCAATGGAGGGGCTAATGAAAAACTGTTTTTT | CASSFNGGANEKLFF
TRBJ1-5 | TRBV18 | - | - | TGTGCCAGCGCCGCCGAGCGATTCCAGCCCCAGCATTTT | CASAAERFQPQHF
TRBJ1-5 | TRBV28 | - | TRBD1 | TGTGCCAGCAGTTTATCTGGACAGGGATATCAGCCCCAGCATTTT | CASSLSGQGYQPQHF
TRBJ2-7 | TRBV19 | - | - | TGTGCCAGTAGTAGAATCAGGGGTGGAGAGCAGTACTTC | CASSRIRGGEQYF
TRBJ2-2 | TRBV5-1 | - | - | TGCGCCAGCAGCTTGGGGGAGGTCCGGGAGCTGTTTTTT | CASSLGEVRELFF
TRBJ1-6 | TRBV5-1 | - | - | TGCGCCAGCAGCTTGGTGGGCTCACCCCTCCACTTT | CASSLVGSPLHF
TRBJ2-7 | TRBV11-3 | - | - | TGTGCCAGCAGCTTAGGAGGGGGCTACGAGCAGTACTTC | CASSLGGGYEQYF
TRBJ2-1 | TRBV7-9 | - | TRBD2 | TGTGCCAGCAGCTCTAGCGGCATTTACAATGAGCAGTTCTTC | CASSSSGIYNEQFF
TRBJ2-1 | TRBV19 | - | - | TGTGCCAGTATAGGGGTGTACAATGAGCAGTTCTTC | CASIGVYNEQFF
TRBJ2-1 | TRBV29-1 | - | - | TGCAGCGTTGTCCCTAACTACAATGAGCAGTTCTTC | CSVVPNYNEQFF
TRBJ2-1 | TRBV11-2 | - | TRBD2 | TGTGCCAGCAGCCGTCTAGCGGTTACCAATGAGCAGTTCTTC | CASSRLAVTNEQFF
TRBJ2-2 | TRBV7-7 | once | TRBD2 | TGTGCCAGCAGCTTAGTTGCGGGAGTAACCGGGGAGCTGTTTTTT | CASSLVAGVTGELFF
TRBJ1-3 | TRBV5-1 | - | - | TGCGCCAGCAGGGACAGCTCTGGAAACACCATATATTTT | CASRDSSGNTIYF
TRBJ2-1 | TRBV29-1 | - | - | TGCAGCGTTGATGAGGGAGGCGGGGATGAGCAGTTCTTC | CSVDEGGGDEQFF
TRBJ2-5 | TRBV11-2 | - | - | TGTGCCAGCAGCTTAGGCCCGTTCGGGGAGACCCAGTACTTC | CASSLGPFGETQYF
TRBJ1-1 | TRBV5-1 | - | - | TGCGCCAGCAGCTTAGCCACTGCAGGGAACACTGAAGCTTTCTTT | CASSLATAGNTEAFF
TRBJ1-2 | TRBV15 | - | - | TGTGCCACCAGCGCGGGAGGGGCGGTGGTCTATGGCTACACCTTC | CATSAGGAVVYGYTF
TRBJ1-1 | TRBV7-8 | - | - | TGTGCCAGCAGCCCCAGGACTGAAGCTTTCTTT | CASSPRTEAFF
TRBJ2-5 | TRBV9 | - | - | TGTGCCAGCAGCGTAGTAGATAAAGAGACCCAGTACTTC | CASSVVDKETQYF
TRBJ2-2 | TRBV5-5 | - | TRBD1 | TGTGCCAGCAGTTGGGGACAGGGCGGCACCGGGGAGCTGTTTTTT | CASSWGQGGTGELFF
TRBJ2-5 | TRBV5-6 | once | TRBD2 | TGTGCCAGCAGCTTGGTACTAGCGGGGGGTAAAGAGACCCAGTACTTC | CASSLVLAGGKETQYF